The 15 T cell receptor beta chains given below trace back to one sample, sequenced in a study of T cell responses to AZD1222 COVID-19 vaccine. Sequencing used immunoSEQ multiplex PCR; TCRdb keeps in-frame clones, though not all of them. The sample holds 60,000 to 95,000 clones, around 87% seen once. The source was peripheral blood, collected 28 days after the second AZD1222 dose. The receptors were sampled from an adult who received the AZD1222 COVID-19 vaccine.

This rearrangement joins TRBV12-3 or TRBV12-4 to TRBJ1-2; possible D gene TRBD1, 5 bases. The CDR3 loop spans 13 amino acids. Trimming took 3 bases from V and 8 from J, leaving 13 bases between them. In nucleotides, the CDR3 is TGTGCCAGCAGTTTTGGGGGTAGAGGGGGCTACACCTTC. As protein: CASSFGGRGGYTF.

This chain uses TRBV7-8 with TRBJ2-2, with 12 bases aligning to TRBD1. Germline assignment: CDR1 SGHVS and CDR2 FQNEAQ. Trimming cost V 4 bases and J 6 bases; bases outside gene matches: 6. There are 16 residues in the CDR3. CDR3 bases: TGTGCCAGCAGCTCCCCCGGGACAGGGGGCCCCGGGGAGCTGTTTTTT. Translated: CASSSPGTGGPGELFF.

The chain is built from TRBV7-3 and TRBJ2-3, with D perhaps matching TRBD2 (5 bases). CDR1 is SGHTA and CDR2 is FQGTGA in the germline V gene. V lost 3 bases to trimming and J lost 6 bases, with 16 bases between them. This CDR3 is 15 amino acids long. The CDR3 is CASSLLAGFADTQYF. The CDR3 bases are TGTGCCAGCAGCTTGCTAGCAGGCTTCGCGGATACGCAGTATTTT. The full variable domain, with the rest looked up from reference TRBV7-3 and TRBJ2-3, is GAGVSQTPSNKVTEKGKYVELRCDPISGHTALYWYRQSLGQGPEFLIYFQGTGAADDSGLPNDRFFAVRPEGSVSTLKIQRTERGDSAVYLCASSLLAGFADTQYFGPGTRLTVL.

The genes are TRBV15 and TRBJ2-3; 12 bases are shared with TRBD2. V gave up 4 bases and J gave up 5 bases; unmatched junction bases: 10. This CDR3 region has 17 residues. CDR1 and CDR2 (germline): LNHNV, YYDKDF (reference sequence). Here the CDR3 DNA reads TGTGCCACCAGCACCCCCACTAGCGGGGGGTTTGGAGATACGCAGTATTTT. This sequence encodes CATSTPTSGGFGDTQYF.

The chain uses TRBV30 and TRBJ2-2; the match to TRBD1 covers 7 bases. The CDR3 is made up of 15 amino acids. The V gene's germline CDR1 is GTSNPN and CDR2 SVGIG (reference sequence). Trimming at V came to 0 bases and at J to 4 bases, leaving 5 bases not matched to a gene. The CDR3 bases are TGTGCCTGGAGTGTCGGGACAGCCGGCACCGGGGAGCTGTTTTTT. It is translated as CAWSVGTAGTGELFF.

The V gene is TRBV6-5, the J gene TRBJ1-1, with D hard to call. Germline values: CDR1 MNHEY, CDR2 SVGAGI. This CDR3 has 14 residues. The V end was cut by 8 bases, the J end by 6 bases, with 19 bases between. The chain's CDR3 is CASFLSSARAEAFF. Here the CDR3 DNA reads TGTGCCAGCTTTCTATCAAGCGCTAGAGCTGAAGCTTTCTTT.

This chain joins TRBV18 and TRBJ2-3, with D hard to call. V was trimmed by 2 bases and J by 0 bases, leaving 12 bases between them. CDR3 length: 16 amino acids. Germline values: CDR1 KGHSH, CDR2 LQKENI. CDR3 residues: CASSPSPYPSTDTQYF. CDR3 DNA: TGTGCCAGCTCACCATCACCGTATCCTAGCACAGATACGCAGTATTTT. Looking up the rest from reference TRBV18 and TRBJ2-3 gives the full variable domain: NAGVMQNPRHLVRRRGQEARLRCSPMKGHSHVYWYRQLPEEGLKFMVYLQKENIIDESGMPKERFSAEFPKEGPSILRIQQVVRGDSAAYFCASSPSPYPSTDTQYFGPGTRLTVL.

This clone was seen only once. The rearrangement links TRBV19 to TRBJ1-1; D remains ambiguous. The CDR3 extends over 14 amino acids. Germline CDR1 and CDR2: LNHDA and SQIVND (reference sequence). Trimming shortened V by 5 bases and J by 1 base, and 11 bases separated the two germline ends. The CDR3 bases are TGTGCCAGTAGTGTGAAGGTATGGAACACTGAAGCTTTCTTT. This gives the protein CASSVKVWNTEAFF.

Written as DNA, the CDR3 is TGTGCCAGCAGTTACAACGCAGGAGGAAATGAAAAACTGTTTTTT. It codes for CASSYNAGGNEKLFF. The V call is TRBV28, the J call TRBJ1-4; D unclear. The CDR3 covers 15 residues. CDR1 is MDHEN, CDR2 SYDVKM, per germline. The V gene lost 4 bases and the J gene lost 5 bases, with 14 bases spanning the gap.

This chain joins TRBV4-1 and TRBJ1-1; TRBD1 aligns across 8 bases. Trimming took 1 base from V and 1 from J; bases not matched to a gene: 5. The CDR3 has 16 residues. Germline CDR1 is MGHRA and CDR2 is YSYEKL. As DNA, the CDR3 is TGCGCCAGCAGCCAAGGAGCGGGGACAGGGAACACTGAAGCTTTCTTT. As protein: CASSQGAGTGNTEAFF.

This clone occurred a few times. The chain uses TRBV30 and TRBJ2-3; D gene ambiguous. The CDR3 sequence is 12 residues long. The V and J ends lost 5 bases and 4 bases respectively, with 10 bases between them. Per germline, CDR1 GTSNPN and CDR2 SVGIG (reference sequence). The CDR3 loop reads CAWELEADTQYF. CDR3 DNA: TGTGCCTGGGAACTCGAGGCAGATACGCAGTATTTT.

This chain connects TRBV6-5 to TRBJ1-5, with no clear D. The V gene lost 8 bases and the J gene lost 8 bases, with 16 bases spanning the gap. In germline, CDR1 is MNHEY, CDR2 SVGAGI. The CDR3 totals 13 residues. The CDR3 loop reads CASDVRPREPQHF. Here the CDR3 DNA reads TGTGCCAGCGACGTGCGGCCAAGAGAGCCCCAGCATTTT.

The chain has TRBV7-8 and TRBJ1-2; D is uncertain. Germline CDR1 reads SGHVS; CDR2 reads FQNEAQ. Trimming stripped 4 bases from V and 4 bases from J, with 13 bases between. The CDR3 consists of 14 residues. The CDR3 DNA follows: TGTGCCAGCAGCTCTCAAGGACGGCTCTATGGCTACACCTTC. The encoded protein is CASSSQGRLYGYTF.

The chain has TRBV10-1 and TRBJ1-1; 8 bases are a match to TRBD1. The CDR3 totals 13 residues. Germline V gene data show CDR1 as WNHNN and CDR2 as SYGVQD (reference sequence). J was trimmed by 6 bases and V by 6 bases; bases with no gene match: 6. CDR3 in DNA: TGCGCCAGCAGCGGAGACAGGGGCTCTGAAGCTTTCTTT. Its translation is CASSGDRGSEAFF.

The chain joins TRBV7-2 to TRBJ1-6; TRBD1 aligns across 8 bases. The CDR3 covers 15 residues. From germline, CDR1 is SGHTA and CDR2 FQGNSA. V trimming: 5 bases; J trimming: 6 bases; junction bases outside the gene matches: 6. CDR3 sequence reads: CASSPRQGFNSPLHF. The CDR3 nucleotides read TGTGCCAGCAGCCCCCGACAGGGGTTTAATTCACCCCTCCACTTT.